The rows below give T cell receptor beta chains drawn from one sample of a study of blood T cell repertoires in COVID-19. This table comes from immunoSEQ multiplex PCR, and its TCRdb copy is limited to in-frame clones, with some not included. The sample records under 250,000 clones, about 85% being singletons. Material: peripheral blood. The receptors come from a woman aged 55 to 70 who had recovered from COVID-19. CDR3s include the opening cysteine and the closing phenylalanine or tryptophan. A D gene is named only where the DNA matches it firmly. The listing skips clone size in some rows; elsewhere it reads once, few, many or a size class.

d_call: .; clone_size: many; j_call: TRBJ2-7; v_call: TRBV7-9; cdr3_nt: TGTGCCAGCAGCGTGGTGAGGGCTGAGCAGTACTTC; cdr3_aa: CASSVVRAEQYF
d_call: TRBD1; clone_size: once; j_call: TRBJ2-3; v_call: TRBV7-2; cdr3_nt: TGTGCCAGCAGCCCAGGACAGGGCCGCACAGATACGCAGTATTTT; cdr3_aa: CASSPGQGRTDTQYF
d_call: .; clone_size: .; j_call: TRBJ2-3; v_call: TRBV4-2; cdr3_nt: TGTGCCAGCAGCCAAGAGTTTCTCTACGGAGATACGCAGTATTTT; cdr3_aa: CASSQEFLYGDTQYF
d_call: .; clone_size: .; j_call: TRBJ2-3; v_call: TRBV7-9; cdr3_nt: TGTGCCAGCAGAAGACTCACGAGCACAGATACGCAGTATTTT; cdr3_aa: CASRRLTSTDTQYF
d_call: .; clone_size: .; j_call: TRBJ2-1; v_call: TRBV27; cdr3_nt: TGTGCCAGCAGTTACGGTAGCTCTAACAATGAGCAGTTCTTC; cdr3_aa: CASSYGSSNNEQFF
d_call: .; clone_size: once; j_call: TRBJ2-2; v_call: TRBV11-3; cdr3_nt: TGTGCCAGCAGCTCCCCCGACGGGGGAGAGACCGGGGAGCTGTTTTTT; cdr3_aa: CASSSPDGGETGELFF
d_call: TRBD2; clone_size: .; j_call: TRBJ2-3; v_call: TRBV10-3; cdr3_nt: TGTGCCGTAGGACTAGCGGGGCCAGATACGCAGTATTTT; cdr3_aa: CAVGLAGPDTQYF
d_call: .; clone_size: once; j_call: TRBJ1-5; v_call: TRBV7-8; cdr3_nt: TGTGCCAGCAGCGTACAGGGTTACGGGCAGCCCCAGCATTTT; cdr3_aa: CASSVQGYGQPQHF
d_call: .; clone_size: .; j_call: TRBJ1-3; v_call: TRBV19; cdr3_nt: TGTGCCAGTAGTATAACGGGGAGGCTCCCTGGAAACACCATATATTTT; cdr3_aa: CASSITGRLPGNTIYF
d_call: .; clone_size: .; j_call: TRBJ1-2; v_call: TRBV12-3/TRBV12-4; cdr3_nt: TGTGCCAGCAGCCTCGGACAGCATGGCTACACCTTC; cdr3_aa: CASSLGQHGYTF
d_call: TRBD2; clone_size: once; j_call: TRBJ2-3; v_call: TRBV29-1; cdr3_nt: TGCAGCGGGAAAGGACTAGCGATTCCGGATACGCAGTATTTT; cdr3_aa: CSGKGLAIPDTQYF
d_call: TRBD2; clone_size: .; j_call: TRBJ2-7; v_call: TRBV7-2; cdr3_nt: TGTGCCAGCAGCTTTGGGGGAGGGCTAGCGGCAGCCTACGAGCAGTACTTC; cdr3_aa: CASSFGGGLAAAYEQYF
d_call: .; clone_size: few; j_call: TRBJ1-6; v_call: TRBV12-5; cdr3_nt: TGTGCTAGTGGTTTGGTAAGGGGGGGAGTGGATTCACCCCTCCACTTT; cdr3_aa: CASGLVRGGVDSPLHF
d_call: TRBD2; clone_size: few; j_call: TRBJ2-3; v_call: TRBV12-3/TRBV12-4; cdr3_nt: TGTGCCAGCAGTTTGGCTAGCGGGGATACGCAGTATTTT; cdr3_aa: CASSLASGDTQYF
d_call: TRBD2; clone_size: .; j_call: TRBJ2-5; v_call: TRBV18; cdr3_nt: TGTGCCAGCCGCCCCCCCAGCGGGGGGGAGACCCAGTACTTC; cdr3_aa: CASRPPSGGETQYF
d_call: .; clone_size: .; j_call: TRBJ2-7; v_call: TRBV7-2; cdr3_nt: TGTGCCAGCAGCTTAGGGGGTAGGGGGGGCGAGCAGTACTTC; cdr3_aa: CASSLGGRGGEQYF
d_call: .; clone_size: .; j_call: TRBJ1-2; v_call: TRBV6-5; cdr3_nt: TGTGCCAGCAGTTACTCCCGACGGGGGGGCTATGGCTACACCTTC; cdr3_aa: CASSYSRRGGYGYTF
d_call: TRBD1; clone_size: .; j_call: TRBJ1-4; v_call: TRBV4-1; cdr3_nt: TGCGCCAGCAGCCAACCGGGACAGGCTAATGAAAAACTGTTTTTT; cdr3_aa: CASSQPGQANEKLFF
d_call: TRBD2; clone_size: .; j_call: TRBJ2-1; v_call: TRBV6-5; cdr3_nt: TGTGCCAGCAGCCCACAAGGGACTAGCGGCAATGAGCAGTTCTTC; cdr3_aa: CASSPQGTSGNEQFF
d_call: TRBD1; clone_size: .; j_call: TRBJ1-1; v_call: TRBV30; cdr3_nt: TGTGCCTGGAGACTTGGACAGGGGGTACCCCTCGAAGCTTTCTTT; cdr3_aa: CAWRLGQGVPLEAFF
d_call: TRBD1; clone_size: .; j_call: TRBJ2-2; v_call: TRBV19; cdr3_nt: TGTGCCAGTAGTCCGCCGGGACAGGGTTACACCGGGGAGCTGTTTTTT; cdr3_aa: CASSPPGQGYTGELFF
d_call: TRBD2; clone_size: .; j_call: TRBJ2-3; v_call: TRBV15; cdr3_nt: TGTGCCACCAGCAGAGACCCGGGCGGGGGGCACACAGATACGCAGTATTTT; cdr3_aa: CATSRDPGGGHTDTQYF
d_call: .; clone_size: .; j_call: TRBJ2-7; v_call: TRBV24-1; cdr3_nt: TGTGCCACCAGTGGTCCCCCATCCTACGAGCAGTACTTC; cdr3_aa: CATSGPPSYEQYF
d_call: .; clone_size: .; j_call: TRBJ2-7; v_call: TRBV29-1; cdr3_nt: TGCAGCGTTGGGGCAGCCTCCTACGAGCAGTACTTC; cdr3_aa: CSVGAASYEQYF
d_call: .; clone_size: .; j_call: TRBJ1-2; v_call: TRBV5-4; cdr3_nt: TGTGCCAGCAGCATCCCCGGCACAGATGGCTACACCTTC; cdr3_aa: CASSIPGTDGYTF
d_call: .; clone_size: once; j_call: TRBJ1-1; v_call: TRBV5-1; cdr3_nt: TGCGCCAGCAGCTTGGTGGTCAAGGGGGACACTGAAGCTTTCTTT; cdr3_aa: CASSLVVKGDTEAFF
d_call: TRBD2; clone_size: .; j_call: TRBJ2-3; v_call: TRBV9; cdr3_nt: TGTGCCAGCAGCGGGACTAGCGGGACAGATACGCAGTATTTT; cdr3_aa: CASSGTSGTDTQYF
d_call: .; clone_size: .; j_call: TRBJ1-3; v_call: TRBV9; cdr3_nt: TGTGCCAGCAGCGCCGGCGGGAGCGGGCTCGAAAACACCATATATTTT; cdr3_aa: CASSAGGSGLENTIYF
d_call: .; clone_size: .; j_call: TRBJ1-2; v_call: TRBV10-3; cdr3_nt: TGTGCCTACACAACTAGTCAGGACTATGGCTACACCTTC; cdr3_aa: CAYTTSQDYGYTF
d_call: TRBD2; clone_size: .; j_call: TRBJ2-3; v_call: TRBV4-1; cdr3_nt: TGCGCCAGCAGCCAAGAGGCTAGCGGGGGAAGCACAGATACGCAGTATTTT; cdr3_aa: CASSQEASGGSTDTQYF
d_call: TRBD1; clone_size: .; j_call: TRBJ1-4; v_call: TRBV9; cdr3_nt: TGTGCCAGCAGCGAGGGACAGAATAATGAAAAACTGTTTTTT; cdr3_aa: CASSEGQNNEKLFF
d_call: .; clone_size: .; j_call: TRBJ2-7; v_call: TRBV6-1; cdr3_nt: TGTGCCAGCAGTGAAGGGCTTAACGAGCAGTACTTC; cdr3_aa: CASSEGLNEQYF
d_call: .; clone_size: .; j_call: TRBJ1-2; v_call: TRBV12-3/TRBV12-4; cdr3_nt: TGTGCCAGCTTAAAGCCGGGGTATGGCTACACCTTC; cdr3_aa: CASLKPGYGYTF
d_call: .; clone_size: few; j_call: TRBJ1-1; v_call: TRBV11-2; cdr3_nt: TGTGCCAGCAGCTTAAGGGTAGAAGAGAGGGACACTGAAGCTTTCTTT; cdr3_aa: CASSLRVEERDTEAFF
d_call: .; clone_size: .; j_call: TRBJ1-6; v_call: TRBV3-1/TRBV3-2; cdr3_nt: TGTGCCAGCAGCCGGGCGGGCGGGAGAGATTCACCCCTCCACTTT; cdr3_aa: CASSRAGGRDSPLHF
d_call: .; clone_size: .; j_call: TRBJ2-7; v_call: TRBV10-3; cdr3_nt: TGTGCCATCAGTGAGTCGACATCAGAACTTGTGTTCTACGAGCAGTACTTC; cdr3_aa: CAISESTSELVFYEQYF
d_call: .; clone_size: .; j_call: TRBJ1-5; v_call: TRBV6-5; cdr3_nt: TGTGCCAGCACCCGAGGGGCGGGGTGGCCCCAGCATTTT; cdr3_aa: CASTRGAGWPQHF
d_call: .; clone_size: .; j_call: TRBJ1-3; v_call: TRBV2; cdr3_nt: TGTGCCAGCAGTGAAAACAGGGAGACATATTTT; cdr3_aa: CASSENRETYF
d_call: .; clone_size: .; j_call: TRBJ2-7; v_call: TRBV11-3; cdr3_nt: TGTGCCAGCAGCTTATTCGGGGGCGAGCAGTACTTC; cdr3_aa: CASSLFGGEQYF
d_call: .; clone_size: .; j_call: TRBJ1-2; v_call: TRBV6-5; cdr3_nt: TGTGCCAGCGCCTTGCTCAGCTATGGCTACACCTTC; cdr3_aa: CASALLSYGYTF
d_call: TRBD1; clone_size: .; j_call: TRBJ2-6; v_call: TRBV2; cdr3_nt: TGTGCCGGGGACAGGGTAGGCTCTGGGGCCAACGTCCTGACTTTC; cdr3_aa: CAGDRVGSGANVLTF
d_call: .; clone_size: .; j_call: TRBJ2-7; v_call: TRBV6-1; cdr3_nt: TGTGCCAGCAGTGGGGGCGATAAAGGGGTAAAAGCCTACGAGCAGTACTTC; cdr3_aa: CASSGGDKGVKAYEQYF
d_call: TRBD1; clone_size: .; j_call: TRBJ1-2; v_call: TRBV7-2; cdr3_nt: TGTGCCAGCAGCCCAGGGGACAGCTTCTACGGCTACACCTTC; cdr3_aa: CASSPGDSFYGYTF
d_call: .; clone_size: .; j_call: TRBJ2-1; v_call: TRBV27; cdr3_nt: TGTGCCAGCAGTTTAAGCAGCTCTAGTGAGCAGTTCTTC; cdr3_aa: CASSLSSSSEQFF